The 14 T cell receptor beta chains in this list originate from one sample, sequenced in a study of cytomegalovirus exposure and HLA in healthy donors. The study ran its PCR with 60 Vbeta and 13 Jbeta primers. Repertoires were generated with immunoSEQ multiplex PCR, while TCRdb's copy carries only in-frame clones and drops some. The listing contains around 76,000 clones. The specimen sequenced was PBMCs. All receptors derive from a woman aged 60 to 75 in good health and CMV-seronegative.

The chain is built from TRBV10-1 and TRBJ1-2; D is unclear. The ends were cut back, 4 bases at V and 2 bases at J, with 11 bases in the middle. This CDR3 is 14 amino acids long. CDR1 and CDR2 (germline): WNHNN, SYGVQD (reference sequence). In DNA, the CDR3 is TGCGCCAGCAGTGGGTCGGGCCAGAACTATGGCTACACCTTC. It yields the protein CASSGSGQNYGYTF.

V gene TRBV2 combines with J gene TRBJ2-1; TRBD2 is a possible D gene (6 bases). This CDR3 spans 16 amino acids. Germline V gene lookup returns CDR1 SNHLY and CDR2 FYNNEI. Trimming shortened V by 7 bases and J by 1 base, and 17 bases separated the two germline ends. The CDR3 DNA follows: TGTGCCAGCATCTTGGAGCGGGCCCTTTCCTACAATGAGCAGTTCTTC. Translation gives CASILERALSYNEQFF.

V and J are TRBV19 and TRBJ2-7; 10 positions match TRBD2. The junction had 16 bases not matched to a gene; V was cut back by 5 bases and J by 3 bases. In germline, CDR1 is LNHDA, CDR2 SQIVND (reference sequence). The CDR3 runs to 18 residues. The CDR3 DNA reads TGTGCCAGTAGTTCTAGGACTAGCGGCCTCCCCTCCGTCTACGAGCAGTACTTC. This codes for CASSSRTSGLPSVYEQYF. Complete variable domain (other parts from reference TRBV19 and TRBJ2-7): DGGITQSPKYLFRKEGQNVTLSCEQNLNHDAMYWYRQDPGQGLRLIYYSQIVNDFQKGDIAEGYSVSREKKESFPLTVTSAQKNPTAFYLCASSSRTSGLPSVYEQYFGPGTRLTVT.

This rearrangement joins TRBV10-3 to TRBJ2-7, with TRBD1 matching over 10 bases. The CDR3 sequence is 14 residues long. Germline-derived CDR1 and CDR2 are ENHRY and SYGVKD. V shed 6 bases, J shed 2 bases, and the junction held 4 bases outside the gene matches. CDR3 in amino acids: CAISLGQGPYEQYF. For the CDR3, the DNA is TGTGCCATCAGCCTGGGACAGGGGCCCTACGAGCAGTACTTC.

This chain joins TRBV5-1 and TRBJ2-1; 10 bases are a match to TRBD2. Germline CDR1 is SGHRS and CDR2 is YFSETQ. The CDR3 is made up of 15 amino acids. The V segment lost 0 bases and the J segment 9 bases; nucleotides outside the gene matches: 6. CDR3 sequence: CASSLVASGSSEQFF. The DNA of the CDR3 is TGCGCCAGCAGCTTGGTAGCTAGCGGGAGTTCTGAGCAGTTCTTC.

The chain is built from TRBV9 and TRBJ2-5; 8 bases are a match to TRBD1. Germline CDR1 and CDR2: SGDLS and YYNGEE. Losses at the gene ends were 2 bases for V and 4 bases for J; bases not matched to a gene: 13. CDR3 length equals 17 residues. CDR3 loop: CASSVGSGTGWGETQYF. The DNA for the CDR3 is TGTGCCAGCAGCGTCGGCTCCGGGACAGGTTGGGGAGAGACCCAGTACTTC.

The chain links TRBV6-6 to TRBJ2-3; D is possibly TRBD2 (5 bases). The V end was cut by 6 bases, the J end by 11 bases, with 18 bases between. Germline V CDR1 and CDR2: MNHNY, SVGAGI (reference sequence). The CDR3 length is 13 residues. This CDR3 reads CASRLVNDLQQYF. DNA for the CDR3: TGTGCCAGCAGACTAGTTAACGATCTCCAGCAGTATTTT.

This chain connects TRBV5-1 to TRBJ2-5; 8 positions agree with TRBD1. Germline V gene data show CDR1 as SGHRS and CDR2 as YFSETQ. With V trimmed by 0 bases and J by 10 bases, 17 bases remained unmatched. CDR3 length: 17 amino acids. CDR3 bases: TGCGCCAGCAGCTTGGAAACCGGGACAGGACTCCCTGTGAGCCAGTACTTC. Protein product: CASSLETGTGLPVSQYF.

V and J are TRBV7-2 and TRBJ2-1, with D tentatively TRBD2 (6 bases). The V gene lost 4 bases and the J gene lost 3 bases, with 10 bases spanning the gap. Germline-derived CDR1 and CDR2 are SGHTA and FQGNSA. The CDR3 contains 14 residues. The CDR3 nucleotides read TGTGCCAGCAGCTCATCCGGGGGCTACAATGAGCAGTTCTTC. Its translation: CASSSSGGYNEQFF.

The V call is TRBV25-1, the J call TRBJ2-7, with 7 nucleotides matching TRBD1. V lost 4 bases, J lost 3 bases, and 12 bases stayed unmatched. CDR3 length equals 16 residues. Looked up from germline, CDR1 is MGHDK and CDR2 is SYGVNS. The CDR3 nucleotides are TGTGCCAGCAGTGCAGAGGGTCGGGACAGCCTCTACGAGCAGTACTTC. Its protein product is CASSAEGRDSLYEQYF.

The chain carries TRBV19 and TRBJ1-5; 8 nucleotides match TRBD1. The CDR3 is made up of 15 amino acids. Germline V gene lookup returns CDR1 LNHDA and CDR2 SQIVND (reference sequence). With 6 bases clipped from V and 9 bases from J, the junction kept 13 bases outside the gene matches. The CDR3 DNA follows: TGTGCCAGTAGCCCCCCGGGACAGGCCGGCGGGCCCCAGCATTTT. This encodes CASSPPGQAGGPQHF.

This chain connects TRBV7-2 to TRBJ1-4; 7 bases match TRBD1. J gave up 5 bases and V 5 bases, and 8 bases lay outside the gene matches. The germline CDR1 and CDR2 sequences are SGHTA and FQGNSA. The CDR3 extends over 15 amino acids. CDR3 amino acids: CASSALGGENEKLFF. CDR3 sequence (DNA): TGTGCCAGCAGCGCCCTAGGGGGCGAAAATGAAAAACTGTTTTTT.

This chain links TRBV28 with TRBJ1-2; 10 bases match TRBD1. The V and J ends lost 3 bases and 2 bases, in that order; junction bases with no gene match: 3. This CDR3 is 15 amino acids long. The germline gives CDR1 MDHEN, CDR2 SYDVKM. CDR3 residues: CASSFGTGVNYGYTF. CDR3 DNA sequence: TGTGCCAGCAGTTTTGGGACAGGGGTAAACTATGGCTACACCTTC.

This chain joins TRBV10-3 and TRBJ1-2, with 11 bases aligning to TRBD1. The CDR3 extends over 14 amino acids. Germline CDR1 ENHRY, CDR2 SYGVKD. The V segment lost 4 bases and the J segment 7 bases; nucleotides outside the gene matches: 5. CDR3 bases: TGTGCCATCAGTGTCGGACAGGGGGCGGCTGGCTACACCTTC. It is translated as CAISVGQGAAGYTF.